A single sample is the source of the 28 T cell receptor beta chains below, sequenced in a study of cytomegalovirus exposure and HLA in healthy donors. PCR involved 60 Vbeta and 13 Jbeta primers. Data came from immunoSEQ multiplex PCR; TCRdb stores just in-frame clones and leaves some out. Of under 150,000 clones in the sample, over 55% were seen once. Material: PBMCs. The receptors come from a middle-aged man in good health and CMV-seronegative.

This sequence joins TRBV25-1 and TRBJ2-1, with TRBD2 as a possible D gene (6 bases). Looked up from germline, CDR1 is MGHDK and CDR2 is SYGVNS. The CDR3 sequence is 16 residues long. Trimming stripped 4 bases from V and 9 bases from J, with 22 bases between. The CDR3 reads CASSGAAFVTRGEQFF. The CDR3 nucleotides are TGTGCCAGCAGTGGGGCCGCTTTTGTGACTAGGGGTGAGCAGTTCTTC.

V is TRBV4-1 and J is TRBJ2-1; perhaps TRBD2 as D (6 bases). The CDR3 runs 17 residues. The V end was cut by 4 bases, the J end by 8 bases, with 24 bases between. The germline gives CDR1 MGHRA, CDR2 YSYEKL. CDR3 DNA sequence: TGCGCCAGCAGCCGTACAGTAGGGGAGGTAGGGTCCGATGAGCAGTTCTTC. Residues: CASSRTVGEVGSDEQFF.

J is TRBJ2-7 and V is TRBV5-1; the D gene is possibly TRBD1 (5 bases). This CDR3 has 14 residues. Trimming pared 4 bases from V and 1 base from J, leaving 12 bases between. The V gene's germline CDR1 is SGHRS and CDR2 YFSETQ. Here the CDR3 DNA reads TGCGCCAGCAGCGCCGAGACAGATTCCTACGAGCAGTACTTC. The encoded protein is CASSAETDSYEQYF.

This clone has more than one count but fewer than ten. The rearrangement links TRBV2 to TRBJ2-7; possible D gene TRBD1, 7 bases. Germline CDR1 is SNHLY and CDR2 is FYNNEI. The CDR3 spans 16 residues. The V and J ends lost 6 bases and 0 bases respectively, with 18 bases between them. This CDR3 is CASSSDREASSYEQYF. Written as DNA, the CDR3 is TGTGCCAGCAGCAGCGACAGGGAGGCCTCCTCCTACGAGCAGTACTTC.

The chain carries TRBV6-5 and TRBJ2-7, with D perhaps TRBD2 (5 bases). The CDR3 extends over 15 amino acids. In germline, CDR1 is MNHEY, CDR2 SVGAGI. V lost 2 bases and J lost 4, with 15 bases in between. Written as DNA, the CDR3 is TGTGCCAGCAGTTACACCCAGCGGAACAGATACGAGCAGTACTTC. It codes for CASSYTQRNRYEQYF.

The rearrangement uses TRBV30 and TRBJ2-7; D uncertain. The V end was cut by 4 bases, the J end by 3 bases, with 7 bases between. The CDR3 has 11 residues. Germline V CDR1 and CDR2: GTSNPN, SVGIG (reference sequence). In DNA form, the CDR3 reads TGTGCCTGGAAGCGTGTCTACGAGCAGTACTTC. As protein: CAWKRVYEQYF.

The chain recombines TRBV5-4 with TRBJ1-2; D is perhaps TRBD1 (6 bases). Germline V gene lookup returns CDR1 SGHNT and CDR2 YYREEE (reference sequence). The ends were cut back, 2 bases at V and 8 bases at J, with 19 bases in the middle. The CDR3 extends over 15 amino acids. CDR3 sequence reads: CASSLGQGRSYGYTF. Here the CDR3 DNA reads TGTGCCAGCAGCTTAGGTCAGGGGCGATCGTACGGCTACACCTTC.

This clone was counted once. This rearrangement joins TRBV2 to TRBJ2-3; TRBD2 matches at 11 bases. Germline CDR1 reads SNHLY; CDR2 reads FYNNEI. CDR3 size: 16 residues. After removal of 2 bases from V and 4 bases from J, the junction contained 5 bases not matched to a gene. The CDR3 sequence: CASSEISGRAADTQYF. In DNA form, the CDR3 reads TGTGCCAGCAGTGAAATTAGCGGGAGGGCCGCAGATACGCAGTATTTT.

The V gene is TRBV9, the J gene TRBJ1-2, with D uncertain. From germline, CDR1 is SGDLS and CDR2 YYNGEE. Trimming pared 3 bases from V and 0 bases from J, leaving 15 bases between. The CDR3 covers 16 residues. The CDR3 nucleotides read TGTGCCAGCAGCGACCCCCGGGAATTAGCTAACTATGGCTACACCTTC. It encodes CASSDPRELANYGYTF.

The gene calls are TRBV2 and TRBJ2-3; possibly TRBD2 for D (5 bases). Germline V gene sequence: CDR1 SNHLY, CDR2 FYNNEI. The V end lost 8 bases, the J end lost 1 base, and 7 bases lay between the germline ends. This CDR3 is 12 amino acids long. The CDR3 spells CASGSRTDTQYF. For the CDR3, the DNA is TGTGCCAGCGGGAGCCGCACAGATACGCAGTATTTT.

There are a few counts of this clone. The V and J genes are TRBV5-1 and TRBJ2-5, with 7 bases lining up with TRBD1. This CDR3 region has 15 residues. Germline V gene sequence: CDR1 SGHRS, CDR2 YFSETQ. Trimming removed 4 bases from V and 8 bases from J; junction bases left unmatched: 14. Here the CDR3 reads CASSGTETSVRTQYF. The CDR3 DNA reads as TGCGCCAGCAGCGGGACAGAGACGTCCGTACGAACCCAGTACTTC. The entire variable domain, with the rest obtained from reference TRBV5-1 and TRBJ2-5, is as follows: KAGVTQTPRYLIKTRGQQVTLSCSPISGHRSVSWYQQTPGQGLQFLFEYFSETQRNKGNFPGRFSGRQFSNSRSEMNVSTLELGDSALYLCASSGTETSVRTQYFGPGTRLLVL.

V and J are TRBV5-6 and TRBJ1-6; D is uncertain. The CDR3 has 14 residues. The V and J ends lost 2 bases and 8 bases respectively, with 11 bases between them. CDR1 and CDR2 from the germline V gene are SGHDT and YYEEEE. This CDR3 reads CASSFQANYSPLHF. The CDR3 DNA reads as TGTGCCAGCAGCTTTCAGGCCAACTATTCACCCCTCCACTTT.

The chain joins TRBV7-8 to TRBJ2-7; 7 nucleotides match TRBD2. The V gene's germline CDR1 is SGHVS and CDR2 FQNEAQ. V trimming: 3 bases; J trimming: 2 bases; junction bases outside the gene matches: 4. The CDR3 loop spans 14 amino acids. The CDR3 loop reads CASSLGGDPYEQYF. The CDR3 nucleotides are TGTGCCAGCAGCTTGGGAGGGGACCCCTACGAGCAGTACTTC.

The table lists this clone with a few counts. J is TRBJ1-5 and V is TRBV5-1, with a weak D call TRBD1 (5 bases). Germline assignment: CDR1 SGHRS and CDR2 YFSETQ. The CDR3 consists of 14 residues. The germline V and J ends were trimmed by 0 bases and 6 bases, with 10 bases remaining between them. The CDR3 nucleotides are TGCGCCAGCAGCTTGGAAGGGGCAGGTCAGCCCCAGCATTTT. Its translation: CASSLEGAGQPQHF.

The CDR3 region has the DNA TGTGCCAGCGTCACAGGGGCCACCACCAAAAACATTCAGTACTTC. Its protein is CASVTGATTKNIQYF. The rearrangement links TRBV2 to TRBJ2-4; 7 bases map to TRBD1. The junction had 9 bases not matched to a gene; V was cut back by 8 bases and J by 2 bases. The germline gives CDR1 SNHLY, CDR2 FYNNEI. The CDR3 extends over 15 amino acids.

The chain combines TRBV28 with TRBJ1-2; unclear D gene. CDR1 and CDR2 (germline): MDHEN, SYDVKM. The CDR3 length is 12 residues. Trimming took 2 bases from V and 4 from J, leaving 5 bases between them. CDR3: CASSLVSYGYTF. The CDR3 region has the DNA TGTGCCAGCAGTTTAGTCAGCTATGGCTACACCTTC.

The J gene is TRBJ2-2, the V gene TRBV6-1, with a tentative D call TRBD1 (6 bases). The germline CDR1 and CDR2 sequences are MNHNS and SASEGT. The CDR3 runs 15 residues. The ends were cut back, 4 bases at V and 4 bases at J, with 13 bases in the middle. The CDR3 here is CASSVGGWGTGELFF. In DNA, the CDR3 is TGTGCCAGCAGTGTTGGGGGCTGGGGCACCGGGGAGCTGTTTTTT.

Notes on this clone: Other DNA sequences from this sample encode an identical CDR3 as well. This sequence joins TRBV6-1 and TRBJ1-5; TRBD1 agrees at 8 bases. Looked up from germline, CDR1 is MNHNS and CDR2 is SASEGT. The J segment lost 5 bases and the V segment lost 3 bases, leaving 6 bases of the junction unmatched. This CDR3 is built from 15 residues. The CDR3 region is CASSDRGQGHQPQHF. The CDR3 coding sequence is TGTGCCAGCAGTGACCGAGGACAGGGCCATCAGCCCCAGCATTTT.

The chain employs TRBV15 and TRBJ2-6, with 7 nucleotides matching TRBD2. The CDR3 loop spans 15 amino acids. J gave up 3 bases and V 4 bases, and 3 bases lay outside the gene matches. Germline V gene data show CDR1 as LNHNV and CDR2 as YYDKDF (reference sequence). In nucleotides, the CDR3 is TGTGCCACCAGCATACCGGGAGGTGGGGCCAACGTCCTGACTTTC. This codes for CATSIPGGGANVLTF.

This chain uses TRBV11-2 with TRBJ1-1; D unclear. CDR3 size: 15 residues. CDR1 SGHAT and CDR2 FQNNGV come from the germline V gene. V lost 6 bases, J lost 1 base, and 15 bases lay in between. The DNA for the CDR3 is TGTGCCAGCAGTGCCATGCCGACAAGGAACACTGAAGCTTTCTTT. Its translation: CASSAMPTRNTEAFF.

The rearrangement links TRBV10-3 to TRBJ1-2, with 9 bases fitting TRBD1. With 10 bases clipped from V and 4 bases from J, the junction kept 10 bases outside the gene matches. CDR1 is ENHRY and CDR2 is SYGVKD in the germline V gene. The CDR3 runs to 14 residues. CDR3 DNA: TGTGCCAGCGGGACAGGGAACGGAGGCTATGGCTACACCTTC. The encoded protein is CASGTGNGGYGYTF.

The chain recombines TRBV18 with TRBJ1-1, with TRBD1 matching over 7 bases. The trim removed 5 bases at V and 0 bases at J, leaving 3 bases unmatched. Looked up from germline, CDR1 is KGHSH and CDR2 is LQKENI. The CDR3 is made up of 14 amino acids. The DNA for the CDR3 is TGTGCCAGCTCAGCCGGGACAGTGAACACTGAAGCTTTCTTT. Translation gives CASSAGTVNTEAFF.

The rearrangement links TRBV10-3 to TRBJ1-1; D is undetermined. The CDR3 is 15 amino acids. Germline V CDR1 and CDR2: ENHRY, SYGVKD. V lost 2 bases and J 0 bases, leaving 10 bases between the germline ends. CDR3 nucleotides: TGTGCCATCAGTGAGGCGAGAACAGTGAACACTGAAGCTTTCTTT. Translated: CAISEARTVNTEAFF.

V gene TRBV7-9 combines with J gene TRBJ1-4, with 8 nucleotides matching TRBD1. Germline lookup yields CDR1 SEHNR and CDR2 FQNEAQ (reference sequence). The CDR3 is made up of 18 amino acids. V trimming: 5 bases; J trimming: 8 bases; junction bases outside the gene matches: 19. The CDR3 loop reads CASSPSRTGTGQGEKLFF. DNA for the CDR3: TGTGCCAGCAGCCCCTCCCGGACAGGGACCGGTCAGGGCGAAAAACTGTTTTTT. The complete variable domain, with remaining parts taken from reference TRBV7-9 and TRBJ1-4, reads DTGVSQNPRHKITKRGQNVTFRCDPISEHNRLYWYRQTLGQGPEFLTYFQNEAQLEKSRLLSDRFSAERPKGSFSTLEIQRTEQGDSAMYLCASSPSRTGTGQGEKLFFGSGTQLSVL.

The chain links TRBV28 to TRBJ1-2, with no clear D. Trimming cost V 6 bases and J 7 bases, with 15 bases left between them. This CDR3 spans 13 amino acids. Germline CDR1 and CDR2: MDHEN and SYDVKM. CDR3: CASSPNGFSGYTF. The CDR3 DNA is TGTGCCAGCAGCCCAAACGGGTTCTCTGGCTACACCTTC.

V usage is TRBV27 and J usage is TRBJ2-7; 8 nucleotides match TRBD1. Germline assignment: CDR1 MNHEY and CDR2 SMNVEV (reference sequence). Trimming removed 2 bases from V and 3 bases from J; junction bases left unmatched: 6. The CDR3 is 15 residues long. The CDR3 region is CASSLRGRGLYEQYF. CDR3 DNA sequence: TGTGCCAGCAGTTTAAGGGGCAGGGGGCTCTACGAGCAGTACTTC.

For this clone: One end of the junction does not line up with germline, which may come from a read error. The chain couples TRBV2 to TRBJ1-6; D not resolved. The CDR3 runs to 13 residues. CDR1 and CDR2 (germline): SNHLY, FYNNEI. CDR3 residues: CASSEQTNSPLNF. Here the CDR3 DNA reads TGTGCCAGCAGTGAGCAGACTAATTCACCCCTCAACTTT.

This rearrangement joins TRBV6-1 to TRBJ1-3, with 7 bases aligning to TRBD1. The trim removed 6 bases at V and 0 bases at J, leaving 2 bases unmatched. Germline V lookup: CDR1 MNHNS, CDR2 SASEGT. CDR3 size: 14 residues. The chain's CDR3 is CASRNRGSGNTIYF. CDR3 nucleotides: TGTGCCAGCAGGAACAGGGGCTCTGGAAACACCATATATTTT.